This T cell receptor (beta chain) stems from a study of T cell clusters in autoimmune cytopenias. Each sample's input was 200 to 250 ng genomic DNA, 38,000 or so genome equivalents. The CDR3 has 15 residues. CDR1 and CDR2 from the germline V gene are SGHAT and FQDESV (reference sequence). TRB was amplified by touch-down multiplex PCR, primer pools A and B combined. Using the multiplex PCR reads, TCRdb records one entry per CDR3 protein without DNA. The listing contains approximately 6,000 distinct CDR3 sequences. These sequences were also reported in another study, on T cell repertoires in aging, cancer and after chemotherapy.

The clonotype was recovered from a human donor in good health. The chain uses TRBV11-1 and TRBJ2-5. Source material: peripheral blood. CDR3 amino acids: CASSSNVGDQETQYF.